Sequencing of this T cell receptor (beta chain) was carried out in a study of shared clonotypes between healthy human individuals. Study-level points and caveats: Non-shared clonotypes were found to have lower generation probabilities than the clonotypes that were shared by all four of the sorted-subset donors.

This clone appeared once. What it binds is not known. Generated by immunoSEQ multiplex PCR, the TCRdb table keeps only in-frame clones and is missing some. Seen here are about 2.1 million clones, 85% to 95% observed once, and the top ten hold around 1.7%. CDR3 size: 15 residues. The trim removed 6 bases at V and 5 bases at J, leaving 10 bases unmatched. CDR1 is SEHNR and CDR2 is FQNEAQ in the germline V gene (reference sequence). Terminally differentiated effector memory CD45RA+ cells were left out of the naive CD8 fraction, which was CD45RO-negative and positively selected for CCR7. This receptor was obtained from a man aged 18 to 35 in good health. Some clones in this sample may be carry-over from other donors' samples. Sequencing was performed on naive CD8+ T cells from PBMCs. The V call is TRBV7-9, the J call TRBJ2-5; the match to TRBD2 covers 9 bases. CDR3 coding DNA: TGTGCCAGCAGTCCAAAGCGGGAGGTGAGGGAGACCCAGTACTTC. Its protein is CASSPKREVRETQYF.